Sequencing of this T cell receptor (beta chain) was carried out in a study of blood T cells in healthy people across ages. Study-level results: The study found more naive CD4+ cells and higher diversity in long-lived than aged donors. Donor CMV infection status was unknown, possibly confounding age-related changes in expanded clonotypes.

The authors ran a second PCR of about 6 to 11 cycles using a sample-barcoded 5' primer and a J-beta primer mix. Using its own MiXCR run on the 5' RACE reads, TCRdb lists one record per CDR3 protein. The profile shows about 680,000 distinct CDR3 sequences, around 49% of them singletons. The germline V and J ends were trimmed by 3 bases and 1 base, with 10 bases remaining between them. CDR3 size: 14 residues. Details on this clonotype: What it recognizes is unknown.

Each of the donors had approximately 10 milliliters of peripheral blood drawn into EDTA-treated Vacutainer tubes. Input material: blood. This sequence was found in an older woman in good health. V usage is TRBV12-3 or TRBV12-4 and J usage is TRBJ2-7; D ambiguous. CDR3 sequence reads: CASSFNGWSYEQYF. The DNA of the CDR3 is TGTGCCAGCAGTTTTAACGGGTGGTCCTACGAGCAGTACTTC.